The sequence of this T cell receptor (beta chain) was determined in a study of cytomegalovirus exposure and HLA in healthy donors. Points from the study as a whole: A later analysis, which compared TCR beta chains of equal frequency, found the HLA-associated ones more clonally expanded.

Primers for the PCR totalled 60 Vbeta and 13 Jbeta. TCRdb's table, derived via immunoSEQ multiplex PCR, lists solely in-frame clones and lacks some. The sample holds over 150,000 clones; approximately 73% are singletons and the top ten take approximately 5.6%. Germline lookup yields CDR1 SEHNR and CDR2 FQNEAQ (reference sequence). This CDR3 is 14 amino acids long. As to this clone: Antigen unknown. At one boundary the junction diverges from the germline segment, which might be a read error.

The chain couples TRBV7-9 to TRBJ1-2; a weak D match, TRBD1 (5 bases). Specimen: PBMCs. The receptor comes from a woman between 18 and 29 years old in good health and CMV-seropositive. The CDR3 DNA reads as TGTTCCAGCAGCAATGGCGCAGGGCTCTATGGCTACACCTTC. Protein product: CSSSNGAGLYGYTF.